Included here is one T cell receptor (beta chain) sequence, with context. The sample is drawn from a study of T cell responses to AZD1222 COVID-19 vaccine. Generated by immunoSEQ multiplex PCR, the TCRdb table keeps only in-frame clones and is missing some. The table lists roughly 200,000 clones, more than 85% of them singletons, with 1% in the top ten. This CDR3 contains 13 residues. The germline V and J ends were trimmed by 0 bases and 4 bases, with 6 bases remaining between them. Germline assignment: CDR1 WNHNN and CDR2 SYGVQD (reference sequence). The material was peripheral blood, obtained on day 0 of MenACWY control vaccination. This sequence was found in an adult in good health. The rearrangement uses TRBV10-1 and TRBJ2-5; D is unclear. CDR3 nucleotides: TGCGCCAGCAGTGAGTCGGGCAGAGAGACCCAGTACTTC. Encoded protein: CASSESGRETQYF.